Shown below are 14 T cell receptor beta chains from a single sample sequenced in a study of blood T cell repertoires in COVID-19 (dated by TCRdb to the early 2020s). Library method: the immunoSEQ multiplex PCR assay. TCRdb's version of the immuneACCESS table is confined to in-frame rearrangements and falls short of the full clone set. An unresolved V gene accounts for under half of the shortfall where checked; the remainder is of unknown origin. Recorded for this sample are roughly 38,000 clones; 65% to 85% of them occurred a single time. The top ten constitute roughly 40% of the sample. The material sequenced was peripheral blood. These receptor sequences come from a man aged 35 to 55 with active or convalescent COVID-19.

The chain uses TRBV4-2 and TRBJ2-2, with 8 bases aligning to TRBD2. V lost 2 bases, J lost 3 bases, and 5 bases stayed unmatched. This CDR3 contains 16 residues. The germline CDR1 and CDR2 sequences are LGHNA and YNFKEQ. Here the CDR3 reads CASSQRRGADTGELFF. CDR3 bases: TGTGCCAGCAGCCAAAGGCGGGGGGCGGACACCGGGGAGCTGTTTTTT.

The chain joins TRBV5-6 to TRBJ2-5; tentative D call: TRBD2 (6 bases). The length of the CDR3 is 17 residues. CDR1 and CDR2 (germline): SGHDT, YYEEEE. V gave up 4 bases and J gave up 5 bases, with 24 bases separating them. This CDR3 is CASSRRLALPPGETQYF. The CDR3 DNA is TGTGCCAGCAGCCGCCGGCTAGCGCTACCCCCGGGGGAGACCCAGTACTTC.

This clone was seen just once. The V gene is TRBV3-1 (or the pseudogene TRBV3-2), the J gene TRBJ1-4; 7 positions match TRBD1. CDR3 length: 19 residues. Germline V gene sequence: CDR1 LGHDT, CDR2 YNNKEL (reference sequence). V was clipped by 1 base and J by 0 bases; unmatched bases: 11. The CDR3 loop reads CASSQGFPGGASTNEKLFF. In DNA form, the CDR3 reads TGTGCCAGCAGCCAAGGCTTTCCAGGGGGAGCCTCAACTAATGAAAAACTGTTTTTT.

The table lists this clone with a count of one. V is TRBV2 and J is TRBJ1-4, with unresolved D. V gave up 2 bases and J gave up 7 bases, with 20 bases separating them. The germline CDR1 and CDR2 sequences are SNHLY and FYNNEI. There are 17 residues in the CDR3. CDR3 sequence (DNA): TGTGCCAGCAGTGAAAGGGTCAGCCGGGAAGCTAGTGAAAAACTGTTTTTT. Amino acids: CASSERVSREASEKLFF.

This clone was counted once. This chain joins TRBV6-2 or TRBV6-3 and TRBJ1-4; no reliable D call. Germline CDR1 MNHEY, CDR2 SVGEGT. V was shortened by 4 bases and J by 5 bases, with 5 bases between the two germline ends. The CDR3 is 12 residues long. CDR3 sequence (DNA): TGTGCCAGCAGTTTCCAAAATGAAAAACTGTTTTTT. This sequence encodes CASSFQNEKLFF.

The chain employs TRBV2 and TRBJ1-2; D might be TRBD1 (6 bases). Germline CDR1 reads SNHLY; CDR2 reads FYNNEI. The CDR3 extends over 11 amino acids. The V end was cut by 10 bases, the J end by 7 bases, with 13 bases between. The CDR3 DNA reads as TGTGCCATTCAGGGGAACGGTGGCTACACCTTC. As protein: CAIQGNGGYTF. The full variable domain, completed using reference TRBV2 and TRBJ1-2, is EPEVTQTPSHQVTQMGQEVILRCVPISNHLYFYWYRQILGQKVEFLVSFYNNEISEKSEIFDDQFSVERPDGSNFTLKIRSTKLEDSAMYFCAIQGNGGYTFGSGTRLTVV.

The chain recombines TRBV6-5 with TRBJ1-5; tentative D call: TRBD1 (5 bases). Germline V gene data show CDR1 as MNHEY and CDR2 as SVGAGI. Trimming stripped 6 bases from V and 7 bases from J, with 10 bases between. The CDR3 extends over 12 amino acids. CDR3 sequence reads: CASSNQGQPQHF. CDR3 bases: TGTGCCAGCAGCAATCAGGGCCAGCCCCAGCATTTT.

The V gene is TRBV10-3, the J gene TRBJ2-7; 7 bases map to TRBD2. The CDR3 loop spans 14 amino acids. CDR1 ENHRY and CDR2 SYGVKD come from the germline V gene. V shed 6 bases, J shed 3 bases, and the junction held 8 bases outside the gene matches. The CDR3 protein is CAISPAGTNYEQYF. CDR3 coding DNA: TGTGCCATCAGCCCGGCCGGGACTAACTACGAGCAGTACTTC.

This chain connects TRBV28 to TRBJ2-5, with a weak D call TRBD1 (6 bases). Per the germline V gene, CDR1 is MDHEN and CDR2 is SYDVKM. Deletions cut 7 bases from V and 2 bases from J, with 14 bases between. The CDR3 length is 14 residues. The CDR3 loop is CASKADSNQETQYF. The CDR3 coding sequence is TGTGCCAGCAAGGCGGACAGCAATCAAGAGACCCAGTACTTC.

This clone was observed once. The rearrangement uses TRBV27 and TRBJ2-3; D not resolved. Germline CDR1 and CDR2: MNHEY and SMNVEV (reference sequence). The CDR3 covers 12 residues. Trimming pared 3 bases from V and 3 bases from J, leaving 4 bases between. The CDR3 DNA reads TGTGCCAGCAGTTTTGCGACAGATACGCAGTATTTT. This encodes CASSFATDTQYF.

The chain couples TRBV10-2 to TRBJ1-1; a possible D gene is TRBD1 (5 bases). Germline V gives CDR1 WSHSY, CDR2 SAAADI. This CDR3 comprises 13 residues. Trimming pared 7 bases from V and 0 bases from J, leaving 9 bases between. CDR3 nucleotide sequence: TGCGCCAGCAATACAGGTTTGAACACTGAAGCTTTCTTT. Translating it yields CASNTGLNTEAFF.

This clone was recorded a few times. The chain employs TRBV6-6 and TRBJ1-6; 8 bases are a match to TRBD1. CDR1 and CDR2 from the germline V gene are MNHNY and SVGAGI (reference sequence). The CDR3 has 15 amino acids. The ends lost 7 bases at V and 7 bases at J; junction bases unmatched: 9. The CDR3: CASTRGQNANSPLHF. In DNA, the CDR3 is TGTGCCAGCACCAGGGGGCAAAACGCGAATTCACCCCTCCACTTT.

V is TRBV6-5 and J is TRBJ2-3, with 11 bases fitting TRBD1. Germline CDR1 is MNHEY and CDR2 is SVGAGI. V gave up 5 bases and J gave up 7 bases; unmatched junction bases: 5. The CDR3 extends over 14 amino acids. Here the CDR3 reads CASSPGTGGNTQYF. As DNA, the CDR3 is TGTGCCAGCAGTCCCGGGACAGGGGGGAATACGCAGTATTTT.

The chain employs TRBV19 and TRBJ2-3, with TRBD2 as a possible D gene (6 bases). The CDR3 runs 13 residues. V was trimmed by 0 bases and J by 8 bases, leaving 9 bases between them. Germline values: CDR1 LNHDA, CDR2 SQIVND (reference sequence). This CDR3 reads CASSIEGGSTQYF. The DNA of the CDR3 is TGTGCCAGTAGTATAGAAGGAGGGTCTACGCAGTATTTT.